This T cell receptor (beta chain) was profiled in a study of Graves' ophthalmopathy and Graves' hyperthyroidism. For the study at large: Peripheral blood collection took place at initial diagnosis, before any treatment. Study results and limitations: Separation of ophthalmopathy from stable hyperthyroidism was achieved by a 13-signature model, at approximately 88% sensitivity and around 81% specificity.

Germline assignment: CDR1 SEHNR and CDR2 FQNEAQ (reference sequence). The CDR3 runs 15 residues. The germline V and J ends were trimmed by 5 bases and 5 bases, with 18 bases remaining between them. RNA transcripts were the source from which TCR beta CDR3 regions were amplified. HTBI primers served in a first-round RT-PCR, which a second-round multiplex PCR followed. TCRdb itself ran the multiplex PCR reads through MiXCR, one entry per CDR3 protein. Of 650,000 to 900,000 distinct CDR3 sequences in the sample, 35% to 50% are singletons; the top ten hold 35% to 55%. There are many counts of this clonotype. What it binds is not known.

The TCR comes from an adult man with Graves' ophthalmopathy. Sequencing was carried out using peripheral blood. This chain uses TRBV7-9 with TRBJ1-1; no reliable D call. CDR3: CASSPSGSPRTEAFF. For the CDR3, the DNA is TGTGCCAGCAGCCCAAGCGGGTCCCCGAGGACTGAAGCTTTCTTT.